What follows are 29 T cell receptor beta chains derived from one specimen sequenced in a study of T-cell reconstitution after alpha-beta-depleted transplantation in children. During its preparation, the TCRbeta library received unique molecular identifiers. TCRdb reanalysed the PCR reads using MiXCR and keeps one entry per CDR3 protein. Of 280,000 or so distinct CDR3 sequences in the sample, around 10% were seen once. The sample in question was peripheral blood, obtained 180 days after TCRalphabeta/CD19-depleted stem cell transplant. The receptors stem from a male patient under 10 years old who had a stem cell transplant for chronic granulomatous disease, so the T cells may come from the graft donor.

This clonotype was observed at least ten times. The chain joins TRBV7-2 to TRBJ2-2, with 7 bases identical to TRBD1. Germline-derived CDR1 and CDR2 are SGHTA and FQGNSA. Trimming at V came to 3 bases and at J to 4 bases, leaving 5 bases not matched to a gene. This CDR3 spans 15 amino acids. The CDR3 loop is CASSFKPGGTGELFF. CDR3 coding DNA: TGTGCCAGCAGCTTTAAGCCAGGGGGCACCGGGGAGCTGTTTTTT.

This clonotype was detected ten times or more. V gene TRBV12-3 or TRBV12-4 combines with J gene TRBJ2-2, with TRBD1 as a possible D gene (6 bases). The CDR3 is 15 amino acids. Trimming shortened V by 2 bases and J by 2 bases, and 9 bases separated the two germline ends. CDR3 DNA: TGTGCCAGCAGTTTACACAGGGTAAACACCGGGGAGCTGTTTTTT. Residues: CASSLHRVNTGELFF.

In its sample, this clonotype was seen many times. V and J are TRBV28 and TRBJ2-7; 8 bases align to TRBD2. CDR1 and CDR2 (germline): MDHEN, SYDVKM. This CDR3 region has 13 residues. V was pared by 6 bases and J by 3 bases, with 4 bases of the junction left unmatched. The chain's CDR3 is CASRSGGVYEQYF. The CDR3 DNA reads as TGTGCCAGCAGATCCGGGGGGGTCTACGAGCAGTACTTC.

The V and J genes are TRBV30 and TRBJ2-2, with a possible D match to TRBD2 (5 bases). CDR3 length: 15 amino acids. Germline V CDR1 and CDR2: GTSNPN, SVGIG (reference sequence). The V gene lost 0 bases and the J gene lost 7 bases, with 15 bases spanning the gap. For the CDR3, the DNA is TGTGCCTGGAGTGTACTAGAAATAGAGGGCGGGGAGCTGTTTTTT. Its protein product is CAWSVLEIEGGELFF. The entire variable domain, with the rest obtained from reference TRBV30 and TRBJ2-2, is as follows: SQTIHQWPATLVQPVGSPLSLECTVEGTSNPNLYWYRQAAGRGLQLLFYSVGIGQISSEVPQNLSASRPQDRQFILSSKKLLLSDSGFYLCAWSVLEIEGGELFFGEGSRLTVL.

This clonotype was found many times. The genes are TRBV27 and TRBJ2-3; the match to TRBD1 covers 10 bases. The J segment lost 3 bases and the V segment lost 3 bases, leaving 27 bases of the junction unmatched. CDR1 and CDR2 (germline): MNHEY, SMNVEV (reference sequence). The length of the CDR3 is 23 residues. The CDR3 loop reads CASSFLTGGAAREGEWVTDTQYF. CDR3 DNA: TGTGCCAGCAGTTTCCTGACAGGGGGCGCCGCGCGGGAAGGGGAGTGGGTGACAGATACGCAGTATTTT.

This clonotype showed up many times. DNA of the CDR3: TGTGCCATCACTTCGGGCCCAGACACTGAAGCTTTCTTT. Translated: CAITSGPDTEAFF. The chain couples TRBV10-3 to TRBJ1-1; D is ambiguous. The CDR3 sequence is 13 residues long. V lost 7 bases and J lost 3, with 12 bases in between. Germline CDR1 is ENHRY and CDR2 is SYGVKD.

A note on this clonotype: Just one base apart from a much larger clone, this may be a read error. This chain uses TRBV29-1 with TRBJ1-1; D is undetermined. CDR1 and CDR2 (germline): SQVTM, ANQGSEA. This CDR3 comprises 12 residues. CDR3 region: CSVVLGNTETFF. The CDR3 DNA reads as TGCAGCGTTGTTTTGGGGAACACTGAAACTTTCTTT.

This clonotype was seen at least ten times. This sequence joins TRBV10-3 and TRBJ2-3; either TRBD1 or TRBD2 may supply D (5 bases each). The V end was cut by 6 bases, the J end by 2 bases, with 12 bases between. Germline V gene lookup returns CDR1 ENHRY and CDR2 SYGVKD. The CDR3 consists of 14 residues. CDR3: CAISPGRNTDTQYF. Written as DNA, the CDR3 is TGTGCCATCAGCCCGGGACGGAACACAGATACGCAGTATTTT.

This clonotype has a count of ten or more. This chain joins TRBV27 and TRBJ2-1; TRBD2 matches 8 bases. With 3 bases clipped from V and 4 bases from J, the junction kept 8 bases outside the gene matches. The CDR3 runs 16 residues. Germline CDR1 reads MNHEY; CDR2 reads SMNVEV (reference sequence). The CDR3 DNA is TGTGCCAGCAGTTTTCAAGCGGGAGCGGCTTACAATGAGCAGTTCTTC. It encodes CASSFQAGAAYNEQFF.

The table lists this clonotype with many counts. The gene calls are TRBV20-1 and TRBJ2-1, with 11 bases matching TRBD2. Trimming cost V 0 bases and J 9 bases; bases outside gene matches: 10. The CDR3 is made up of 16 amino acids. Germline V gene sequence: CDR1 DFQATT, CDR2 SNEGSKA (reference sequence). CDR3 in DNA: TGCAGTGCTAGAGAAATCTTAGCGGGAGGGCTGGGTGAGCAGTTCTTC. Translated: CSAREILAGGLGEQFF.

In its sample, this clonotype was seen a few times. A junction end diverges from the germline sequence, so it may reflect a read error. This chain joins TRBV5-1 and TRBJ1-2; the match to TRBD1 covers 9 bases. CDR1 is SGHRS, CDR2 YFSETQ, per germline. The CDR3 has 13 residues. The CDR3 DNA reads as TGCGCCAGCAGCGGGGACAGGGCGGGTGGCGACACCTTC. This sequence encodes CASSGDRAGGDTF.

This clonotype has just a few counts. The CDR3 DNA is TGTGCCAGCATCAAACCAGGGAAAGCAAGAGAAACCCAGTACTTC. Its translation: CASIKPGKARETQYF. This chain joins TRBV7-9 and TRBJ2-5; possible D gene TRBD1, 5 bases. CDR3 size: 15 residues. Germline V gives CDR1 SEHNR, CDR2 FQNEAQ (reference sequence). The V and J ends lost 7 bases and 8 bases respectively, with 23 bases between them. The variable domain in full, completed from reference TRBV7-9 and TRBJ2-5, reads DTGVSQNPRHKITKRGQNVTFRCDPISEHNRLYWYRQTLGQGPEFLTYFQNEAQLEKSRLLSDRFSAERPKGSFSTLEIQRTEQGDSAMYLCASIKPGKARETQYFGPGTRLLVL.

Many counts were recorded for this clonotype. The rearrangement links TRBV20-1 to TRBJ2-1; TRBD2 aligns across 7 bases. The germline gives CDR1 DFQATT, CDR2 SNEGSKA (reference sequence). This CDR3 has 19 amino acids. The V segment lost 2 bases and the J segment 2 bases; nucleotides outside the gene matches: 18. The CDR3 reads CSARRLGEGRLGPYNEQFF. The CDR3 DNA reads TGCAGTGCTAGACGGTTGGGGGAGGGCCGACTTGGCCCCTACAATGAGCAGTTCTTC.

To note about this clonotype: A much more abundant neighbour one base away suggests this may be a read error. The CDR3 nucleotides read TGCAGTGCTGAGGGGGTAAAAATCAATGGGCAGTTCTTC. Translation: CSAEGVKINGQFF. The chain uses TRBV20-1 and TRBJ2-1; D is perhaps TRBD1 (6 bases). The CDR3 runs to 13 residues. Germline values: CDR1 DFQATT, CDR2 SNEGSKA (reference sequence).

This clonotype was observed at least ten times. This chain joins TRBV20-1 and TRBJ2-1, with 14 bases that match TRBD2. Germline V CDR1 and CDR2: DFQATT, SNEGSKA (reference sequence). The V and J ends lost 5 bases and 8 bases, in that order; junction bases with no gene match: 5. The CDR3 consists of 14 residues. The CDR3 DNA sequence: TGCAGTGCTGGGACTAGCGGGGGTGATGATGAGCAGTTCTTC. Encoded protein: CSAGTSGGDDEQFF.

The table lists this clonotype with many counts. The chain recombines TRBV2 with TRBJ2-1; no definite D call. The germline V and J ends were trimmed by 4 bases and 4 bases, with 11 bases remaining between them. In germline, CDR1 is SNHLY, CDR2 FYNNEI. This CDR3 has 14 amino acids. The CDR3 sequence is CASSVLTQYNEQFF. The CDR3 DNA follows: TGTGCCAGCAGTGTCTTAACCCAGTACAATGAGCAGTTCTTC.

This clonotype came up many times. J is TRBJ2-1 and V is TRBV20-1; 12 bases map to TRBD1. CDR1 and CDR2 from the germline V gene are DFQATT and SNEGSKA (reference sequence). This CDR3 region has 14 residues. DNA for the CDR3: TGCGGGTGGCAGGGACAGGGGGCCCCCAATGAGCAGTTCTTC. Translated: CGWQGQGAPNEQFF.

This clonotype was observed many times. The gene calls are TRBV12-3 or TRBV12-4 and TRBJ2-7; possibly TRBD1 or TRBD2 for D (5 bases each). This CDR3 contains 13 residues. Trimming removed 5 bases at V and 3 bases at J, with 11 bases between. Here the CDR3 reads CASSPGDGYEQYF. The CDR3 DNA follows: TGTGCCAGCAGTCCCGGGGACGGCTACGAGCAGTACTTC.

In its sample, this clonotype was seen many times. CDR3 DNA sequence: TGCGCCAGCAGCTTGCTGGGACAGGGTAACGAGCAGTACTTC. Protein: CASSLLGQGNEQYF. The chain has TRBV5-1 and TRBJ2-7; the match to TRBD1 covers 9 bases. V trimming: 1 base; J trimming: 5 bases; junction bases outside the gene matches: 4. CDR1 is SGHRS, CDR2 YFSETQ, per germline. CDR3 length equals 14 residues.

This clonotype was seen at least ten times. The chain is built from TRBV7-2 and TRBJ2-7, with TRBD2 matching over 9 bases. V lost 5 bases and J lost 2; bases outside the gene matches: 4. This CDR3 spans 14 amino acids. Germline CDR1 reads SGHTA; CDR2 reads FQGNSA. Here the CDR3 DNA reads TGTGCCAGCAGCAAGGGCGGGGGGGCCTACGAGCAGTACTTC. Its protein is CASSKGGGAYEQYF. Filled out from reference TRBV7-2 and TRBJ2-7, the complete variable domain reads GAGVSQSPSNKVTEKGKDVELRCDPISGHTALYWYRQSLGQGLEFLIYFQGNSAPDKSGLPSDRFSAERTGGSVSTLTIQRTQQEDSAVYLCASSKGGGAYEQYFGPGTRLTVT.

This clonotype showed up many times. V usage is TRBV20-1 and J usage is TRBJ2-1; no firm D call. The CDR3 runs 16 residues. Germline V gives CDR1 DFQATT, CDR2 SNEGSKA (reference sequence). V was shortened by 4 bases and J by 0 bases, with 16 bases between the two germline ends. This chain's CDR3 is CSATAGGGSSYNEQFF. The CDR3 DNA sequence: TGCAGTGCTACCGCAGGCGGCGGTAGCTCCTACAATGAGCAGTTCTTC.

This clonotype has at least ten counts. The chain has TRBV20-1 and TRBJ2-1; 11 nucleotides line up with TRBD2. The V gene end was trimmed by 0 bases and the J gene end by 10 bases; junction bases not matched to a gene: 17. CDR1 is DFQATT, CDR2 SNEGSKA, per germline (reference sequence). The length of the CDR3 is 18 residues. In DNA, the CDR3 is TGCAGTGCTAGAGATCGGGAAACTAGCGGGAGATTATCGGAGGAGCAGTTCTTC. Translating gives CSARDRETSGRLSEEQFF.

This clonotype was recorded many times. V is TRBV20-1 and J is TRBJ2-5, with 7 bases aligning to TRBD1. Germline CDR1 DFQATT, CDR2 SNEGSKA (reference sequence). V was pared by 6 bases and J by 2 bases, with 15 bases of the junction left unmatched. The CDR3 is made up of 16 amino acids. CDR3 DNA sequence: TGCAGTGCCGCGACCCGACAGGGACGGCAGCAAGAGACCCAGTACTTC. Its translation: CSAATRQGRQQETQYF.

This clonotype was seen at least ten times. The V call is TRBV6-1, the J call TRBJ1-1; D perhaps matches TRBD1 (6 bases). The CDR3 is 13 residues long. The germline V and J ends were trimmed by 6 bases and 3 bases, with 11 bases remaining between them. Germline V gene sequence: CDR1 MNHNS, CDR2 SASEGT. Here the CDR3 reads CASSRGGYTEAFF. The CDR3 DNA sequence: TGTGCCAGCAGCAGGGGTGGGTACACTGAAGCTTTCTTT.

This clonotype was detected ten times or more. CDR3 sequence (DNA): TGTGCCAGCACCAATGTAGCGGGAAACACCGGGGAGCTGTTTTTT. Its translation is CASTNVAGNTGELFF. The chain combines TRBV12-3 or TRBV12-4 with TRBJ2-2, with 8 bases lining up with TRBD2. The V and J ends lost 7 bases and 2 bases, in that order; junction bases with no gene match: 6. This CDR3 spans 15 amino acids.

This clonotype occurred many times. The V gene is TRBV12-3 or TRBV12-4, the J gene TRBJ2-4; D uncertain. The CDR3 is made up of 16 amino acids. With 2 bases removed from V and 0 bases from J, the gap between germline ends came to 11 bases. CDR3 region: CASSLSPFLAKNIQYF. The CDR3, as DNA: TGTGCCAGCAGTTTATCGCCATTCCTAGCCAAAAACATTCAGTACTTC.

This clonotype was seen at least ten times. The chain links TRBV29-1 to TRBJ2-5, with a possible D match to TRBD1 (6 bases). The V end was cut by 6 bases, the J end by 2 bases, with 13 bases between. Germline-derived CDR1 and CDR2 are SQVTM and ANQGSEA. This CDR3 spans 13 amino acids. The CDR3 coding sequence is TGCAGCGTACCGGACAGCCTACAAGAGACCCAGTACTTC. Protein sequence: CSVPDSLQETQYF.

This clonotype was observed at least ten times. V gene TRBV5-1 combines with J gene TRBJ2-6; no clear D gene. The CDR3 length is 15 residues. Trimming took 4 bases from V and 0 from J, leaving 8 bases between them. CDR1 SGHRS and CDR2 YFSETQ come from the germline V gene. The CDR3 DNA follows: TGCGCCAGCAGCGCAACCAACTCTGGGGCCAACGTCCTGACTTTC. Protein sequence: CASSATNSGANVLTF.

At least ten counts were recorded for this clonotype. The chain links TRBV7-8 to TRBJ2-3, with 7 bases identical to TRBD2. The CDR3 is 18 amino acids. In germline, CDR1 is SGHVS, CDR2 FQNEAQ. Unmatched junction bases numbered 15, after V lost 2 bases and J lost 4 bases. This CDR3 is CASSLSRVSGKAADTQYF. CDR3 nucleotide sequence: TGTGCCAGCAGCTTAAGTAGGGTGAGCGGGAAAGCGGCAGATACGCAGTATTTT.